The TCR beta chain described here comes from a study of healthy donors' naive CD4 and CD8 T cells. For the study at large: For TCR alpha, new primers spanned all functional IMGT alpha genes.

Comment on this clonotype: No antigen is known for it.

Starting from about 0.45 ug of total RNA, TCR libraries were made with linear amplification. TCRdb called the reads again in MiXCR, with one record for every CDR3 protein. The repertoire has approximately 180,000 distinct CDR3 sequences, about 70% of them found once; the top ten carry less than 2.5%. The study's findings and limits: Positive CDR3 charge linked to CD4+ cells, negative to CD8+ cells.

The specimen was naive CD4+ and CD8+ T cells sorted from blood, pooled from several donors. The TCR comes from a pool of human donors in good health; the sample pools cells from several healthy donors.

The CDR3 sequence is CASSQASGDTYEQYF. In DNA form, the CDR3 reads TGCGCCAGCAGCCAAGCATCGGGAGACACCTACGAGCAGTACTTC. This chain links TRBV4-3 with TRBJ2-7, with D tentatively TRBD2 (6 bases). Germline CDR1 is LGHNA and CDR2 is YSLEER. The CDR3 length is 15 residues. Trimming pared 1 base from V and 2 bases from J, leaving 12 bases between.